These 15 T cell receptor beta chains originate from one sample sequenced in a study of cytomegalovirus exposure and HLA in healthy donors. PCR was performed using 60 Vbeta and 13 Jbeta primers. Here immunoSEQ multiplex PCR was the method, and the copy in TCRdb shows in-frame clones only, minus some. The table lists 100,000 to 120,000 clones, 60% to 85% of them singletons. The sequenced material came from PBMCs. The source of these receptors is a woman aged 55-70 years in good health and CMV-seropositive.

The J gene is TRBJ2-3, the V gene TRBV27; TRBD2 might be the D (5 bases). This CDR3 has 13 amino acids. Trimming removed 6 bases at V and 4 bases at J, with 11 bases between. Germline lookup yields CDR1 MNHEY and CDR2 SMNVEV (reference sequence). The DNA of the CDR3 is TGTGCCAGCAGAAGCCTAGCTTCAGATACGCAGTATTTT. Protein product: CASRSLASDTQYF.

The J gene is TRBJ2-7, the V gene TRBV28; 10 bases line up with TRBD2. V gave up 8 bases and J gave up 5 bases; unmatched junction bases: 18. The CDR3 has 17 amino acids. The germline gives CDR1 MDHEN, CDR2 SYDVKM. The CDR3: CASSPGSLAGLNDEQYF. The CDR3 DNA sequence: TGTGCCAGCTCCCCGGGGTCACTAGCGGGACTTAACGACGAGCAGTACTTC.

The CDR3, as DNA: TGTGCTAGTGGTTTGGTCATCGGAGCCCTGGACAATGAGCAGTTCTTC. This sequence encodes CASGLVIGALDNEQFF. The chain couples TRBV12-5 to TRBJ2-1; D not certain. From germline, CDR1 is LGHNT and CDR2 FRNRAP. With 0 bases removed from V and 5 bases from J, the gap between germline ends came to 14 bases. This CDR3 spans 16 amino acids.

This rearrangement joins TRBV2 to TRBJ2-7; 8 positions match TRBD2. V was clipped by 6 bases and J by 6 bases; unmatched bases: 7. This CDR3 comprises 13 residues. Per the germline V gene, CDR1 is SNHLY and CDR2 is FYNNEI. The CDR3 coding sequence is TGTGCCAGCAGGGAGCGGGAGTCTGGCGAGCAGTACTTC. Protein product: CASRERESGEQYF.

A few counts support this clone. The chain has TRBV18 and TRBJ2-1, with 7 bases that match TRBD2. V shed 5 bases and J 6 bases; nucleotides not matched to a gene: 13. The CDR3 runs to 16 residues. Germline CDR1 KGHSH, CDR2 LQKENI. In DNA form, the CDR3 reads TGTGCCAGCTCAGATATCTTCGGGGGAGGGCCCAATGAGCAGTTCTTC. This gives the protein CASSDIFGGGPNEQFF.

This clone was detected a few times. The rearrangement links TRBV7-9 to TRBJ2-7; no reliable D call. From germline, CDR1 is SEHNR and CDR2 FQNEAQ (reference sequence). The CDR3 length is 14 residues. V lost 5 bases and J lost 0, with 11 bases in between. CDR3: CASSGHYSSYEQYF. The CDR3 nucleotides read TGTGCCAGCAGCGGCCATTACAGCTCCTACGAGCAGTACTTC.

J is TRBJ2-1 and V is TRBV19; 7 bases are shared with TRBD1. V was clipped by 4 bases and J by 7 bases; unmatched bases: 4. The germline CDR1 and CDR2 sequences are LNHDA and SQIVND (reference sequence). The CDR3 is made up of 13 amino acids. CDR3 amino acids: CASSTVQGNEQFF. The CDR3, as DNA: TGTGCCAGTAGTACGGTACAGGGGAATGAGCAGTTCTTC.

CDR3 amino acids: CASSFSRGGTDTQYF. In DNA, the CDR3 is TGTGCCAGCAGTTTTTCCAGGGGAGGGACAGATACGCAGTATTTT. The chain carries TRBV28 and TRBJ2-3, with a weak D call TRBD2 (7 bases). V lost 3 bases and J 3 bases, leaving 13 bases between the germline ends. The CDR3 loop spans 15 amino acids. In germline, CDR1 is MDHEN, CDR2 SYDVKM.

V and J are TRBV18 and TRBJ2-3, with 14 bases lining up with TRBD2. Germline V CDR1 and CDR2: KGHSH, LQKENI. CDR3 length equals 16 residues. The V and J ends lost 6 bases and 6 bases, in that order; junction bases with no gene match: 8. The chain's CDR3 is CASSGLAGEGGDTQYF. CDR3 bases: TGTGCCAGCTCGGGACTAGCGGGAGAAGGAGGGGATACGCAGTATTTT.

This clone showed up just a few times. The chain links TRBV6-1 to TRBJ1-4; unclear D gene. V lost 1 base, J lost 0 bases, and 12 bases lay in between. The CDR3 extends over 17 amino acids. Per germline, CDR1 MNHNS and CDR2 SASEGT. CDR3 nucleotides: TGTGCCAGCAGTGAAGACACCAACCTTGCAACTAATGAAAAACTGTTTTTT. Translated: CASSEDTNLATNEKLFF.

The genes are TRBV7-9 and TRBJ2-1, with TRBD2 identical over 7 bases. Germline V gene lookup returns CDR1 SEHNR and CDR2 FQNEAQ (reference sequence). J lost 6 bases, V lost 4 bases, and 12 bases had no gene match. The CDR3 extends over 16 amino acids. CDR3 sequence reads: CASSWRGTRNPNEQFF. For the CDR3, the DNA is TGTGCCAGCAGCTGGCGGGGGACCCGGAACCCCAATGAGCAGTTCTTC.

The chain has TRBV25-1 and TRBJ2-1; unclear D gene. V lost 1 base, J lost 4 bases, and 14 bases lay in between. Germline assignment: CDR1 MGHDK and CDR2 SYGVNS. The CDR3 totals 16 residues. The DNA of the CDR3 is TGTGCCAGCAGTGAATTTGGGCGAACCGATTACAATGAGCAGTTCTTC. Encoded protein: CASSEFGRTDYNEQFF.

J is TRBJ1-1 and V is TRBV27, with 9 bases that match TRBD1. The CDR3 extends over 13 amino acids. Per the germline V gene, CDR1 is MNHEY and CDR2 is SMNVEV (reference sequence). The junction had 0 bases not matched to a gene; V was cut back by 3 bases and J by 4 bases. The CDR3 region is CASSLTGGTEAFF. The DNA for the CDR3 is TGTGCCAGCAGTTTGACAGGGGGCACTGAAGCTTTCTTT.

The chain joins TRBV7-9 to TRBJ2-7; D perhaps matches TRBD1 (7 bases). The CDR3 consists of 17 residues. V gave up 4 bases and J gave up 4 bases, with 23 bases separating them. Germline assignment: CDR1 SEHNR and CDR2 FQNEAQ (reference sequence). CDR3 sequence: CASSSPGDRSDLYEQYF. The CDR3, as DNA: TGTGCCAGCAGCTCCCCGGGGGACAGATCCGACCTTTACGAGCAGTACTTC.

The chain links TRBV2 to TRBJ2-3, with 10 positions matching TRBD2. CDR1 and CDR2 (germline): SNHLY, FYNNEI. This CDR3 has 15 residues. The trim removed 5 bases at V and 5 bases at J, leaving 7 bases unmatched. The CDR3 DNA reads TGTGCCAGCAGTAATCTAGCGGGAGTCCAAGATACGCAGTATTTT. Translation gives CASSNLAGVQDTQYF. Together with reference TRBV2 and TRBJ2-3, the CDR3 gives the full variable domain: EPEVTQTPSHQVTQMGQEVILRCVPISNHLYFYWYRQILGQKVEFLVSFYNNEISEKSEIFDDQFSVERPDGSNFTLKIRSTKLEDSAMYFCASSNLAGVQDTQYFGPGTRLTVL.